Following are 11 T cell receptor beta chains from one sample sequenced in a study of OX40 agonist ivuxolimab in advanced cancers. The method was immunoSEQ multiplex PCR; TCRdb's version includes in-frame clones alone and lacks a portion of them. The sample includes 55,000 to 65,000 clones, approximately 87% of them seen just once. This specimen was CD4+ or CD8+ T cells sorted from blood, taken in a trial of the OX40 agonist ivuxolimab. Receptors were obtained from an adult with an advanced solid tumor such as melanoma, head and neck, liver or kidney cancer.

This clone occurred a few times. The V call is TRBV2, the J call TRBJ2-7; D is uncertain. Trimming took 4 bases from V and 6 from J, leaving 16 bases between them. The CDR3 loop spans 14 amino acids. The germline gives CDR1 SNHLY, CDR2 FYNNEI. CDR3 nucleotide sequence: TGTGCCAGCAGTGCCAGGAGCGTTCGCAGCGAGCAGTACTTC. Translating it yields CASSARSVRSEQYF.

CDR3 amino acids: CASSLNTGGNTIYF. The CDR3 DNA sequence: TGCGCCAGCAGCTTGAATACAGGTGGAAACACCATATATTTT. The chain recombines TRBV5-1 with TRBJ1-3; tentative D call: TRBD1 (5 bases). The germline V gene encodes CDR1 SGHRS and CDR2 YFSETQ. This CDR3 spans 14 amino acids. Between the trimmed V and J ends, which lost 1 base and 3 bases, there was a span of 8 bases.

The chain couples TRBV7-2 to TRBJ2-7, with TRBD1 matching over 8 bases. V gave up 3 bases and J gave up 0 bases; unmatched junction bases: 4. The germline CDR1 and CDR2 sequences are SGHTA and FQGNSA. This CDR3 contains 15 residues. DNA of the CDR3: TGTGCCAGCAGCTTCCGACAGGGGAACTCCTACGAGCAGTACTTC. Translated, it gives CASSFRQGNSYEQYF.

The V gene is TRBV11-2, the J gene TRBJ2-7; D perhaps matches TRBD2 (5 bases). The ends were cut back, 6 bases at V and 0 bases at J, with 9 bases in the middle. Germline loops: CDR1 SGHAT, CDR2 FQNNGV. CDR3 length: 13 residues. The CDR3 spells CASSRGSSYEQYF. In DNA form, the CDR3 reads TGTGCCAGCAGTCGGGGATCCTCCTACGAGCAGTACTTC. The complete variable domain, with remaining parts taken from reference TRBV11-2 and TRBJ2-7, reads EAGVAQSPRYKIIEKRQSVAFWCNPISGHATLYWYQQILGQGPKLLIQFQNNGVVDDSQLPKDRFSAERLKGVDSTLKIQPAKLEDSAVYLCASSRGSSYEQYFGPGTRLTVT.

The V and J genes are TRBV25-1 and TRBJ1-6, with 7 bases aligning to TRBD1. V shed 8 bases and J 7 bases; nucleotides not matched to a gene: 8. Germline loops: CDR1 MGHDK, CDR2 SYGVNS. This CDR3 spans 14 amino acids. The CDR3 sequence: CASRDSPWNSPLHF. The CDR3 bases are TGTGCCAGCCGGGACAGCCCTTGGAATTCACCCCTCCACTTT.

The chain uses TRBV2 and TRBJ1-1; D is perhaps TRBD1 (5 bases). The V and J ends lost 4 bases and 0 bases respectively, with 9 bases between them. Germline CDR1 is SNHLY and CDR2 is FYNNEI. The length of the CDR3 is 14 residues. CDR3 in amino acids: CASSGGAVNTEAFF. DNA for the CDR3: TGTGCCAGCAGTGGAGGGGCCGTGAACACTGAAGCTTTCTTT.

V and J are TRBV19 and TRBJ2-1; D may be TRBD2 (5 bases). This CDR3 is built from 15 residues. Germline V lookup: CDR1 LNHDA, CDR2 SQIVND (reference sequence). Between the trimmed V and J ends, which lost 8 bases and 0 bases, there was a span of 14 bases. Here the CDR3 reads CASSQRIRSYNEQFF. In DNA form, the CDR3 reads TGTGCCAGTTCTCAGCGGATCCGCTCCTACAATGAGCAGTTCTTC.

J is TRBJ1-2 and V is TRBV23-1, with no clear D. TRBV23-1 is reported as an ORF; its role is uncertain. CDR3 size: 15 residues. Trimming pared 0 bases from V and 5 bases from J, leaving 13 bases between. The CDR3 loop is CASSQSRARWYGYTF. As DNA, the CDR3 is TGCGCCAGCAGTCAATCCCGGGCTCGCTGGTATGGCTACACCTTC.

CDR3 protein: CASGKKATTEAFF. DNA of the CDR3: TGTGCCAGCGGTAAGAAGGCCACCACTGAAGCTTTCTTT. This rearrangement joins TRBV27 to TRBJ1-1; D gene uncertain. The CDR3 is made up of 13 amino acids. Germline loops: CDR1 MNHEY, CDR2 SMNVEV (reference sequence). Trimming took 8 bases from V and 4 from J, leaving 14 bases between them.

The count of this clone is one. At one end the junction does not follow the germline gene, possibly because of a read error. The rearrangement joins TRBV5-8 to TRBJ2-7, with no clear D. Germline CDR1 is SGHTS and CDR2 is YDEGEE. The CDR3 runs 14 residues. CDR3 loop: CASSLDSPTYEQCF. CDR3 nucleotide sequence: TGTGCCAGCAGCTTGGACAGTCCCACCTACGAGCAGTGCTTC.

This sequence joins TRBV2 and TRBJ2-1; 9 bases map to TRBD2. Unmatched junction bases numbered 12, after V lost 0 bases and J lost 0 bases. Germline CDR1 reads SNHLY; CDR2 reads FYNNEI. The CDR3 contains 20 residues. CDR3 sequence reads: CASSEALGLAGSSSYNEQFF. CDR3 sequence (DNA): TGTGCCAGCAGTGAAGCGCTTGGGCTAGCGGGGAGTAGCTCCTACAATGAGCAGTTCTTC.